This T cell receptor (beta chain) is from a study of naive and memory T cell subsets. Study-level points and caveats: Over 85% of naive TCR sequences appeared only once, unlike memory subsets.

This clonotype occurred a few times. Its antigen is undetermined. An equimolar mix of two oligonucleotides served as the beta constant-region primer for TRBC1 and TRBC2. Ligated cDNA was amplified by four rounds of PCR with nested alpha and beta constant-region primers and SP2. TCRdb fed the UMI-ligation and nested PCR reads into MiXCR, producing one record per CDR3 protein. The data show about 85,000 distinct CDR3 sequences, about 12% seen once. The CDR3 totals 12 residues. V was shortened by 6 bases and J by 7 bases, with 9 bases between the two germline ends. The germline CDR1 and CDR2 sequences are SGHDN and FVKESK. Overnight CMV lysate stimulation of fresh PBMCs defined donor CMV status by CD4+ IFNgamma. Four subsets defined by CD45RA and CD27 were sorted after CD3, CD4, CD8 and live/dead staining.

Input material: central memory CD4+ T cells from blood. The V call is TRBV14, the J call TRBJ2-2; D call uncertain. The source is a human donor in good health. This CDR3 is CASRISLGELFF. CDR3 nucleotides: TGTGCCAGCAGGATATCCCTCGGGGAGCTGTTTTTT.